This T cell receptor beta chain came from a study of long-term antiretroviral therapy in people with HIV. Whole-study results and caveats: Comparison with controls showed narrower CDR3 length ranges in HIV repertoires.

Clinicians in the United States treated all participants with HIV. A word on this clone: The antigen is not known.

The CDR3 has 19 amino acids. Sequencing used immunoSEQ v3.0 at survey level. Generated by immunoSEQ multiplex PCR, the TCRdb table keeps only in-frame clones and is missing some. The sample lists tens of thousands of clones; roughly 90% were seen once. The receptor's source is a man aged 18-30 years with HIV. The chain couples TRBV21-1 to TRBJ1-3; TRBD1 is the table's D call, not checked against the DNA. TRBV21-1 constitutes a pseudogene. The sequenced sample was unsorted PBMCs, obtained 3.1 years after starting antiretroviral therapy. The CDR3 DNA is TGTGCCAGCAGCAAAGGTGGGGTCCCGAAGGGGTCCTCTGGAAACACCATATATTTT. It yields the protein CASSKGGVPKGSSGNTIYF.